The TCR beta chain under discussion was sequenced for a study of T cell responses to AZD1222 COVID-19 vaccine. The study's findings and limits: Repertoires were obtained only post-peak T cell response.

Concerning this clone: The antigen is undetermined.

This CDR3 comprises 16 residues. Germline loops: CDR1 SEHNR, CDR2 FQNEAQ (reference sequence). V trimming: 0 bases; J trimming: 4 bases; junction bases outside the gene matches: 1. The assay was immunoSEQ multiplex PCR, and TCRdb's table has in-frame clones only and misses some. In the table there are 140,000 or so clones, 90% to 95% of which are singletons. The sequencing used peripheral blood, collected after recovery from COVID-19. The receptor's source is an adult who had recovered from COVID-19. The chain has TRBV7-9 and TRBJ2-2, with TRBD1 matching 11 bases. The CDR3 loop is CASSLAGTGGTGELFF. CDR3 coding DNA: TGTGCCAGCAGCTTAGCCGGGACAGGGGGCACCGGGGAGCTGTTTTTT.